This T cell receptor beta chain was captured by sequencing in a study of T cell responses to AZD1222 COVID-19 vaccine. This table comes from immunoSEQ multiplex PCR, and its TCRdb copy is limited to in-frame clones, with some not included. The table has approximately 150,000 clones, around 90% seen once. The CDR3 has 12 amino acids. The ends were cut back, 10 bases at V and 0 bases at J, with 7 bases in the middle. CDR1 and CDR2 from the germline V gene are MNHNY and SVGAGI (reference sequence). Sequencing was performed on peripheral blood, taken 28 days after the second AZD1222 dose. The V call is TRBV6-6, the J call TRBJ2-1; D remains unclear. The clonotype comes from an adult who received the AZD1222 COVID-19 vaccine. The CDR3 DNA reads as TGTGCCACATGGTCCTCCTACAATGAGCAGTTCTTC. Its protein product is CATWSSYNEQFF.